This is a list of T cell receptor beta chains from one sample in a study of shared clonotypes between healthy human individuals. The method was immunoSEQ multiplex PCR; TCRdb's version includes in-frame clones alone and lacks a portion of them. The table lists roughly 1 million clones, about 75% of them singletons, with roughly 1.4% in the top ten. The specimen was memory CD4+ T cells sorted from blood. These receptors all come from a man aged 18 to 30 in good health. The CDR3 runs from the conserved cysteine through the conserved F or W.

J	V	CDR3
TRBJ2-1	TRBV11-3	CASSQDREGNEQFF
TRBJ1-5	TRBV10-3	CAIRDDSNQPQHF
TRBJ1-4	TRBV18	CASSPGAENEKLFF
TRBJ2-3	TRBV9	CASSVGGAARTDTQYF
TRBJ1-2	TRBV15	CATRGNYGYTF
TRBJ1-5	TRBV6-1	CASSSGYSNQPQHF
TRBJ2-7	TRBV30	CAWSLWGTGHGYEQYF
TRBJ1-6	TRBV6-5	CASSYLGRANSPLHF
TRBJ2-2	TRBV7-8	CASSSTTGELFF
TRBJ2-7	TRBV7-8	CASSFSGTGGYEQYF
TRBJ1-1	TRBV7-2	CASRKNTGGTEAFF
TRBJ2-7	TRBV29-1	CSVGTGYEQYF
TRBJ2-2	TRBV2	CASSVLAAGELFF
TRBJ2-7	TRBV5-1	CASSSSQVREQYF
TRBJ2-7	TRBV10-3	CAISGKQGVVNEQYF
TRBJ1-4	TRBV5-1	CASSLGWGRANEKLFF